The clone carrying this T cell receptor (beta chain) has ten or more counts. Its antigen is not known. The data stem from a study of CD8+CD57+ T cells in acquired aplastic anemia. In the study overall: Each DNA sample taken from sorted CD4+ and CD8+ cells came to about 3.2 ug on average.

Before being chosen for sequencing, patients had shown CD8+CD57+ cell expansion by flow cytometry. CDR3 and TCR beta VDJ profiling relied on a genomic DNA template. TCRdb used MiXCR to reprocess the reads, holding one entry per CDR3 protein. The top ten hold more than 0.95% of the sample, which has about 180,000 distinct CDR3 sequences, around half seen once. J gave up 1 base and V 6 bases, and 5 bases lay outside the gene matches. The CDR3 spans 13 residues. Germline CDR1 is DFQATT and CDR2 is SNEGSKA (reference sequence). Study-level points and caveats: There were approximately 27 CD8+ CDR3 sequences that occurred in both patients and controls.

The genes are TRBV20-1 and TRBJ2-5, with TRBD2 identical over 7 bases. The clonotype originates from a human donor with aplastic anemia. Sequenced input: sorted CD4+, CD8+, or CD8+CD57+ T cells (not recorded which) from PBMCs. The CDR3 loop reads CSAEGLLQETQYF. The DNA of the CDR3 is TGCAGTGCCGAGGGACTACTCCAAGAGACCCAGTACTTC.